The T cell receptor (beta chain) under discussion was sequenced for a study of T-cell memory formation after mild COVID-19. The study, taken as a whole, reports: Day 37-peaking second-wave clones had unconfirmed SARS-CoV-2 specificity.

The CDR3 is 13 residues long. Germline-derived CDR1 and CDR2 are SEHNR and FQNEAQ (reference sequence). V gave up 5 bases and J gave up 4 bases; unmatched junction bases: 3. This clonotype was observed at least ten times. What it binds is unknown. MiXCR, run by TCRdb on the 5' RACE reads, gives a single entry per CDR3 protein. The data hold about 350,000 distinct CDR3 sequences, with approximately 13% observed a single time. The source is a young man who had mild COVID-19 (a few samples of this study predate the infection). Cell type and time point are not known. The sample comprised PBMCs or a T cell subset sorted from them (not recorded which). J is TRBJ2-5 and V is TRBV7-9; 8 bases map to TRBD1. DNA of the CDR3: TGTGCCAGCAGCCGGACAGGGAGAGAGACCCAGTACTTC. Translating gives CASSRTGRETQYF.